This TCR beta chain was retrieved from a study of cytomegalovirus exposure and HLA in healthy donors. Study-level information: An early data release held approximately 80 million unique TCRs from HLA-typed donors.

The study ran its PCR with 60 Vbeta and 13 Jbeta primers. Libraries were prepared by immunoSEQ multiplex PCR; TCRdb keeps only in-frame clonotypes and omits some of them. The sample lists 60,000 to 65,000 clones, approximately 71% occurring once. General study points: A later examination showed that TCR association rates differed by HLA locus, with DRB1 most and HLA-C fewest.

The V and J ends lost 5 bases and 2 bases respectively, with 12 bases between them. Looked up from germline, CDR1 is SGHVS and CDR2 is FQNEAQ. The CDR3 has 14 amino acids. In the case of this clone: Its target is not known.

The sequenced sample consisted of PBMCs. This chain joins TRBV7-8 and TRBJ2-5; D may be TRBD2 (5 bases). This clonotype was obtained from a man aged 50-60 years in good health and CMV-seropositive. CDR3 loop: CASSRGYSQETQYF. The CDR3 nucleotides are TGTGCCAGCAGCCGAGGGTACAGTCAAGAGACCCAGTACTTC. Based on the CDR3 plus reference TRBV7-8 and TRBJ2-5, the full variable domain is GAGVSQSPRYKVAKRGQDVALRCDPISGHVSLFWYQQALGQGPEFLTYFQNEAQLDKSGLPSDRFFAERPEGSVSTLKIQRTQQEDSAVYLCASSRGYSQETQYFGPGTRLLVL.